This TCR beta chain stems from a study of T cells expressing NK-cell markers. Per the germline V gene, CDR1 is SQVTM and CDR2 is ANQGSEA. The CDR3 is made up of 13 amino acids. To note about this clonotype: No antigen is known for it.

Study findings and constraints: Each of 6 or 7 donors carried dominant NKG2C+ clonotypes accounting for about 1.0-8% of CD8+ T cells.

Template switching by 5'RACE with UMIs generated the TCR beta cDNA. TCRdb reworked the 5' RACE reads into one entry per CDR3 protein, no DNA. This repertoire comprises hundreds of thousands of distinct CDR3 sequences; its ten largest clones make up roughly 4.2%. The sequencing input was blood T cells: a sorted CD56 or NKG2C T cell subset, CD4+ or CD8+ T cells, or bulk PBMC T cells (not recorded which). The TCR was taken from a woman aged 18 to 75 in good health. This chain joins TRBV29-1 and TRBJ2-2; TCRdb's D call, TRBD1, is unchecked because there is no DNA. The chain's CDR3 is CSVALQGGGELFF.